This T cell receptor (beta chain) originates from a study of OX40 agonist ivuxolimab in advanced cancers. Produced via immunoSEQ multiplex PCR; TCRdb's table is partial and in-frame only. The sample lists tens of thousands of clones; 65% to 75% were seen once. This clone was seen a single time. Antigen: not known. Study-wide findings and caveats: CD8+ T cells showed, on average, more clonal expansion than CD4+ cells.

Germline V gene data show CDR1 as SGHRS and CDR2 as YFSETQ. This CDR3 spans 14 amino acids. V was shortened by 0 bases and J by 4 bases, with 10 bases between the two germline ends. The J gene is TRBJ1-2, the V gene TRBV5-1; weak D call: TRBD1 (6 bases). The sequences come from CD4+ or CD8+ T cells sorted from blood, collected in a trial of the OX40 agonist ivuxolimab. The receptor was isolated from an adult with an advanced solid tumor such as melanoma, head and neck, liver or kidney cancer. The CDR3 DNA is TGCGCCAGCAGCTTGGGGAGACAGGTCTATGGCTACACCTTC. Translation: CASSLGRQVYGYTF.